This T cell receptor beta chain was profiled in a study of spatial heterogeneity in lung cancer. TCRdb itself ran the 5' RACE reads through MiXCR, one entry per CDR3 protein. The sample lists under 15,000 distinct CDR3 sequences, 5.2% seen once, with about 40% in the top ten. This clonotype was found many times. In a library made to pick up alpha chains, this beta chain is a stray read with a size that means little. Described time point: sample taken at primary tumor resection. Sequencing of whole RNA from tumor, nontumor lung or frozen PBMC involved no sorting. The length of the CDR3 is 15 residues. Trimming cost V 4 bases and J 6 bases; bases outside gene matches: 11. Per germline, CDR1 SQVTM and CDR2 ANQGSEA.

Material: lung tumor tissue, obtained at surgery. The clonotype originates from a human donor with early-stage non-small cell lung cancer. V and J are TRBV29-1 and TRBJ2-3, with 9 bases matching TRBD2. DNA of the CDR3: TGCAGCGTTGGGGGTAGCGGGAGAGGAGGGGATACGCAGTATTTT. This gives the protein CSVGGSGRGGDTQYF.